These 5 T cell receptor beta chains were all obtained from the same sample, sequenced in a study of cytomegalovirus exposure and HLA in healthy donors. PCR primers comprised 60 Vbeta and 13 Jbeta primers. Sequencing was performed with immunoSEQ multiplex PCR; in TCRdb, only in-frame clones are kept and a portion is missing. The sample has approximately 110,000 clones; around 75% are singletons. Material for sequencing was PBMCs. These receptors all come from a woman aged 25 to 39 in good health and CMV-seronegative.

The chain joins TRBV5-1 to TRBJ2-3; TRBD2 matches 13 bases. CDR1 and CDR2 from the germline V gene are SGHRS and YFSETQ. With V trimmed by 0 bases and J by 5 bases, 9 bases remained unmatched. CDR3 length: 18 residues. In DNA form, the CDR3 reads TGCGCCAGCAGCTTGGCCCCCGGACTAGCGGGGGAGCAAGATACGCAGTATTTT. It is translated as CASSLAPGLAGEQDTQYF. Full variable domain (remainder filled in from reference TRBV5-1 and TRBJ2-3): KAGVTQTPRYLIKTRGQQVTLSCSPISGHRSVSWYQQTPGQGLQFLFEYFSETQRNKGNFPGRFSGRQFSNSRSEMNVSTLELGDSALYLCASSLAPGLAGEQDTQYFGPGTRLTVL.

The chain employs TRBV7-2 and TRBJ2-7, with D tentatively TRBD1 (5 bases). The CDR3 has 16 residues. CDR1 and CDR2 from the germline V gene are SGHTA and FQGNSA. The V end lost 1 base, the J end lost 2 bases, and 15 bases lay between the germline ends. The CDR3 bases are TGTGCCAGCAGCTTAGGAAGACAGCCAGGCGCCTACGAGCAGTACTTC. Amino acids: CASSLGRQPGAYEQYF.

This sequence joins TRBV30 and TRBJ1-2; D possibly corresponds to TRBD1 (5 bases). The V gene lost 4 bases and the J gene lost 4 bases, with 22 bases spanning the gap. Germline V gene sequence: CDR1 GTSNPN, CDR2 SVGIG (reference sequence). The CDR3 covers 16 residues. DNA of the CDR3: TGTGCCTGGACCGCCCCCCCAGGGCTGAGTGGCTATGGCTACACCTTC. Translating gives CAWTAPPGLSGYGYTF.

CDR3 sequence (DNA): TGTGCCAGCAGCCCAGGGTTTACATTTCAGGCAGGTGAAAAACTGTTTTTT. Its protein is CASSPGFTFQAGEKLFF. The chain uses TRBV7-8 and TRBJ1-4, with D possibly matching TRBD1 (5 bases). The CDR3 is 17 residues long. V was shortened by 5 bases and J by 7 bases, with 23 bases between the two germline ends. The germline CDR1 and CDR2 sequences are SGHVS and FQNEAQ.

With respect to this clone: Within the sample, other DNA sequences also encode this same CDR3. V is TRBV5-1 and J is TRBJ2-5; TRBD1 matches 8 bases. Trimming at V came to 0 bases and at J to 3 bases, leaving 1 base not matched to a gene. Per germline, CDR1 SGHRS and CDR2 YFSETQ. The CDR3 has 14 amino acids. Here the CDR3 reads CASSLGQGKETQYF. The CDR3 DNA sequence: TGCGCCAGCAGCTTGGGACAGGGGAAAGAGACCCAGTACTTC.